This T cell receptor beta chain comes out of a study of technical replicates of blood from several donors. Germline V CDR1 and CDR2: MNHNS, SASEGT. The CDR3 contains 12 residues. J was trimmed by 8 bases and V by 3 bases; bases with no gene match: 3. Generated by immunoSEQ multiplex PCR, the TCRdb table keeps only in-frame clones and is missing some. The sample lists tens of thousands of clones, roughly 95% occurring once. Sequenced sample: PBMCs. The receptor's source is a human donor in good health. Some clones in this sample may be carry-over from other donors' samples. The V call is TRBV6-1, the J call TRBJ1-1; 7 nucleotides match TRBD1. CDR3 DNA: TGTGCCAGCAGTGAGAACAGGGGAGAAGCTTTCTTT. Its protein product is CASSENRGEAFF.